The 4 T cell receptor beta chains in this list originate from one sample, sequenced in a study of CD8 T cells in ankylosing spondylitis. TCRdb re-called the 5' RACE reads through MiXCR, storing one row per CDR3 protein. The profile covers 200,000 to 300,000 distinct CDR3 sequences, with roughly 32% appearing a single time and 3.5% to 4.5% taken by the ten largest. The source material was blood, either unsorted or a sorted T cell fraction (not recorded which). These receptor sequences come from a male donor with ankylosing spondylitis or in good health (not recorded which).

The J gene is TRBJ2-3, the V gene TRBV29-1; 7 nucleotides line up with TRBD1. Per the germline V gene, CDR1 is SQVTM and CDR2 is ANQGSEA. The V gene end was trimmed by 6 bases and the J gene end by 2 bases; junction bases not matched to a gene: 8. This CDR3 has 14 residues. The CDR3 DNA sequence: TGCAGCGTCAGAAGGGACAGCCTCACAGATACGCAGTATTTT. Translated, it gives CSVRRDSLTDTQYF.

The chain has TRBV7-8 and TRBJ2-1, with TRBD1 matching 7 bases. J was trimmed by 0 bases and V by 5 bases; bases with no gene match: 7. The CDR3 extends over 16 amino acids. Germline loops: CDR1 SGHVS, CDR2 FQNEAQ. This CDR3 is CASSQTGANSYNEQFF. In DNA form, the CDR3 reads TGTGCCAGCAGCCAAACAGGGGCCAACTCCTACAATGAGCAGTTCTTC.

There are a few counts of this clonotype. V gene TRBV7-9 combines with J gene TRBJ2-5; D unclear. From germline, CDR1 is SEHNR and CDR2 FQNEAQ (reference sequence). This CDR3 comprises 16 residues. Between the trimmed V and J ends, which lost 5 bases and 5 bases, there was a span of 21 bases. CDR3 nucleotides: TGTGCCAGCAGCCCCCCGGGCCAGACGTTGAGCGAGACCCAGTACTTC. This gives the protein CASSPPGQTLSETQYF.

The chain is built from TRBV10-1 and TRBJ2-7, with 8 bases matching TRBD1. Germline CDR1 reads WNHNN; CDR2 reads SYGVQD (reference sequence). CDR3 length equals 12 residues. V lost 10 bases to trimming and J lost 2 bases; unmatched junction nucleotides: 4. The CDR3 region has the DNA TGCGCCACTCCGACAGGGGCCTACGAGCAGTACTTC. Residues: CATPTGAYEQYF.